This entry lists 27 T cell receptor beta chains sequenced from one sample in a study of T cell changes during pregnancy in multiple sclerosis. This table comes from immunoSEQ multiplex PCR, and its TCRdb copy is limited to in-frame clones, with some not included. This sample has some 93,000 clones, with around 91% found just once. Sequences were derived from peripheral blood, sampled after pregnancy. The receptors shown here come from a female donor in good health, enrolled as a control in a pregnancy study.

The chain recombines TRBV6-1 with TRBJ2-2, with D possibly being TRBD2 (5 bases). This CDR3 region has 14 residues. CDR1 and CDR2 from the germline V gene are MNHNS and SASEGT. Trimming shortened V by 4 bases and J by 11 bases, and 17 bases separated the two germline ends. CDR3 sequence reads: CASSGGPVRLELFF. The CDR3 nucleotides read TGTGCCAGCAGTGGCGGGCCAGTGAGGTTAGAGCTGTTTTTT.

This clone appeared once. The chain uses TRBV5-1 and TRBJ1-1; 7 bases are shared with TRBD1. Germline V CDR1 and CDR2: SGHRS, YFSETQ. Trimming removed 4 bases from V and 0 bases from J; junction bases left unmatched: 9. CDR3 length equals 16 residues. The CDR3 reads CASSPPGTAMNTEAFF. In nucleotides, the CDR3 is TGCGCCAGCAGCCCACCGGGGACAGCTATGAACACTGAAGCTTTCTTT.

This sequence joins TRBV6-1 and TRBJ2-7; D is perhaps TRBD1 (6 bases). CDR3 length: 11 residues. Germline CDR1 and CDR2: MNHNS and SASEGT. Trimming cost V 6 bases and J 5 bases, with 8 bases left between them. CDR3 amino acids: CASSQGNEQYF. CDR3 DNA: TGTGCCAGCAGCCAGGGGAACGAGCAGTACTTC.

The chain joins TRBV4-3 to TRBJ2-1, with 10 bases lining up with TRBD2. The CDR3 is made up of 15 amino acids. Looked up from germline, CDR1 is LGHNA and CDR2 is YSLEER. With V trimmed by 4 bases and J by 7 bases, 7 bases remained unmatched. The CDR3 spells CASSRGASGGNEQFF. CDR3 DNA sequence: TGCGCCAGCAGCCGCGGGGCTAGCGGGGGAAATGAGCAGTTCTTC.

With regard to this clone: One junction end does not reproduce the germline sequence, and a read error may be involved. J is TRBJ1-6 and V is TRBV4-1; D unclear. The length of the CDR3 is 17 residues. The germline V gene encodes CDR1 MGHRA and CDR2 YSYEKL. The CDR3 region is CASSQDSGSAYNSPLHF. The CDR3, as DNA: TGCGCCAGCAGCCAAGATAGTGGCAGCGCCTACAATTCACCCCTCCACTTT.

The genes are TRBV28 and TRBJ2-2; the match to TRBD1 covers 10 bases. V lost 5 bases to trimming and J lost 7 bases; unmatched junction nucleotides: 7. The CDR3 is 15 residues long. CDR1 MDHEN and CDR2 SYDVKM come from the germline V gene. The CDR3 DNA reads TGTGCCAGCAGTCAATCGGGACAGGGGATCGGGGAGCTGTTTTTT. This codes for CASSQSGQGIGELFF.

This chain links TRBV13 with TRBJ2-5; no definite D call. CDR1 is PRHDT and CDR2 is FYEKMQ in the germline V gene (reference sequence). The germline V and J ends were trimmed by 8 bases and 5 bases, with 12 bases remaining between them. The CDR3 sequence is 12 residues long. Here the CDR3 DNA reads TGTGCCAGCTCCCGCCTCGGGGAGACCCAGTACTTC. Translated, it gives CASSRLGETQYF.

CDR3 in DNA: TGTGCCACCAGCAGAAAGCGGTCCTTCGTAAAAGCCCAAGAGACCCAGTACTTC. It yields the protein CATSRKRSFVKAQETQYF. The chain carries TRBV15 and TRBJ2-5; a weak D match, TRBD2 (5 bases). V gave up 2 bases and J gave up 1 base, with 20 bases separating them. The CDR3 has 18 residues. CDR1 LNHNV and CDR2 YYDKDF come from the germline V gene (reference sequence).

The rearrangement links TRBV4-1 to TRBJ1-1; weak D call: TRBD1 (6 bases). The V and J ends lost 2 bases and 9 bases respectively, with 16 bases between them. Germline CDR1 MGHRA, CDR2 YSYEKL. The CDR3 has 14 residues. CDR3 region: CASSQPGQQPKAFF. In DNA form, the CDR3 reads TGCGCCAGCAGCCAACCTGGACAGCAGCCTAAAGCTTTCTTT.

CDR3 sequence (DNA): TGTGCCAGCAAGAAAACCCCGGACAGGTACGAGCAGTACTTC. Translating gives CASKKTPDRYEQYF. The gene calls are TRBV6-1 and TRBJ2-7; 7 nucleotides agree with TRBD1. There are 14 residues in the CDR3. Germline-derived CDR1 and CDR2 are MNHNS and SASEGT. Losses at the gene ends were 7 bases for V and 4 bases for J; bases not matched to a gene: 10.

This clone was detected only a few times. The genes are TRBV6-1 and TRBJ1-1; TRBD1 might be the D (6 bases). CDR3 length: 14 amino acids. The V end was cut by 5 bases, the J end by 0 bases, with 10 bases between. Germline CDR1 reads MNHNS; CDR2 reads SASEGT. CDR3 DNA sequence: TGTGCCAGCAGTCACAGGGTCTTGAACACTGAAGCTTTCTTT. Protein sequence: CASSHRVLNTEAFF.

The CDR3 spells CASSSGGTHNSNQPQHF. The CDR3, as DNA: TGTGCCAGCAGCTCGGGGGGGACCCACAATAGCAATCAGCCCCAGCATTTT. The V call is TRBV7-4, the J call TRBJ1-5, with D tentatively TRBD1 (5 bases). Germline loops: CDR1 SGHVT, CDR2 SQSDAQ. This CDR3 has 17 residues. V was shortened by 4 bases and J by 0 bases, with 16 bases between the two germline ends.

The CDR3, as DNA: TGTGCCAGCAGGCGACTAGCGGCATACAATGAGCAGTTCTTC. This encodes CASRRLAAYNEQFF. The rearrangement links TRBV6-5 to TRBJ2-1; 9 bases match TRBD2. The CDR3 has 14 amino acids. The V segment lost 6 bases and the J segment 4 bases; nucleotides outside the gene matches: 4. Per germline, CDR1 MNHEY and CDR2 SVGAGI.

V is TRBV10-3 and J is TRBJ1-2; the D gene is possibly TRBD1 (6 bases). V lost 3 bases and J lost 4, with 12 bases in between. CDR1 and CDR2 (germline): ENHRY, SYGVKD. This CDR3 has 14 amino acids. CDR3 coding DNA: TGTGCCATCAGTGAAGGTCAGGGGCTCTATGGCTACACCTTC. It specifies CAISEGQGLYGYTF.

The rearrangement joins TRBV14 to TRBJ2-2; TRBD1 is a possible D gene (5 bases). This CDR3 is 16 amino acids long. CDR1 is SGHDN and CDR2 is FVKESK in the germline V gene. Trimming took 3 bases from V and 3 from J, leaving 14 bases between them. For the CDR3, the DNA is TGTGCCAGCAGCCACCTAGGGGCTCTGGACACCGGGGAGCTGTTTTTT. Amino acids: CASSHLGALDTGELFF.

The J gene is TRBJ2-7, the V gene TRBV6-1; tentatively, D is TRBD2 (5 bases). Between the trimmed V and J ends, which lost 7 bases and 4 bases, there was a span of 14 bases. This CDR3 comprises 13 residues. Looked up from germline, CDR1 is MNHNS and CDR2 is SASEGT. The CDR3 loop reads CASKEAHGYEQYF. CDR3 DNA sequence: TGTGCCAGCAAGGAGGCCCACGGGTACGAGCAGTACTTC.

The sample holds one count of this clone. The rearrangement joins TRBV7-8 to TRBJ2-2; D possibly corresponds to TRBD2 (5 bases). The V end lost 3 bases, the J end lost 4 bases, and 9 bases lay between the germline ends. There are 14 residues in the CDR3. CDR1 and CDR2 from the germline V gene are SGHVS and FQNEAQ. The CDR3 is CASSFLRGTGELFF. CDR3 DNA sequence: TGTGCCAGCAGCTTCCTCCGGGGCACCGGGGAGCTGTTTTTT.

This clone occurred once. This chain joins TRBV5-5 and TRBJ2-6, with D tentatively TRBD1 (6 bases). The germline V gene has CDR1 SGHKS and CDR2 YYEKEE (reference sequence). Deletions cut 0 bases from V and 4 bases from J, with 8 bases between. The CDR3 spans 15 residues. The CDR3 DNA sequence: TGTGCCAGCAGCTTGGCCGGGACAGGGGCCAACGTCCTGACTTTC. Encoded protein: CASSLAGTGANVLTF.

Notes on this clone: The same CDR3 also results from other DNA sequences found in this sample. The genes are TRBV9 and TRBJ1-1, with unresolved D. The CDR3 contains 13 residues. The V end was cut by 0 bases, the J end by 0 bases, with 3 bases between. CDR1 and CDR2 from the germline V gene are SGDLS and YYNGEE. The CDR3 region is CASSVDMNTEAFF. The CDR3 coding sequence is TGTGCCAGCAGCGTAGATATGAACACTGAAGCTTTCTTT.

The chain couples TRBV6-5 to TRBJ2-7; the match to TRBD1 covers 7 bases. V lost 2 bases and J lost 3; bases outside the gene matches: 7. Germline-derived CDR1 and CDR2 are MNHEY and SVGAGI. This CDR3 has 15 amino acids. Here the CDR3 DNA reads TGTGCCAGCAGTTACCCAAGACAGGGCCACTACGAGCAGTACTTC. This sequence encodes CASSYPRQGHYEQYF.

The genes are TRBV29-1 and TRBJ2-5; 7 bases line up with TRBD2. Losses at the gene ends were 2 bases for V and 7 bases for J; bases not matched to a gene: 7. In germline, CDR1 is SQVTM, CDR2 ANQGSEA. The CDR3 contains 13 residues. The CDR3 loop is CSVESGTRVTQYF. The DNA for the CDR3 is TGCAGCGTTGAAAGCGGGACCCGAGTGACCCAGTACTTC.

The chain combines TRBV29-1 with TRBJ1-2; 9 nucleotides agree with TRBD1. Losses at the gene ends were 1 base for V and 8 bases for J; bases not matched to a gene: 8. This CDR3 comprises 14 residues. Germline CDR1 SQVTM, CDR2 ANQGSEA. CDR3 in DNA: TGCAGCGTTGAAGGCAGACAGGGGGAAAGGGGCTACACCTTC. This encodes CSVEGRQGERGYTF.

The chain combines TRBV5-1 with TRBJ2-3, with no clear D. Germline CDR1 reads SGHRS; CDR2 reads YFSETQ. V lost 4 bases, J lost 0 bases, and 9 bases lay in between. This CDR3 comprises 14 residues. In DNA, the CDR3 is TGCGCCAGCAGCCTACCTTCGAGCACAGATACGCAGTATTTT. As protein: CASSLPSSTDTQYF. Using reference TRBV5-1 and TRBJ2-3 for the parts outside the CDR3, the full variable domain is KAGVTQTPRYLIKTRGQQVTLSCSPISGHRSVSWYQQTPGQGLQFLFEYFSETQRNKGNFPGRFSGRQFSNSRSEMNVSTLELGDSALYLCASSLPSSTDTQYFGPGTRLTVL.

This chain links TRBV6-6 with TRBJ2-7; possibly TRBD2 for D (6 bases). Germline values: CDR1 MNHNY, CDR2 SVGAGI (reference sequence). This CDR3 contains 15 residues. Trimming removed 2 bases from V and 2 bases from J, with 13 bases in between. DNA of the CDR3: TGTGCCAGCAGTTACGCGCAGGGAGGTACCTACGAGCAGTACTTC. Protein: CASSYAQGGTYEQYF.

This sequence joins TRBV5-1 and TRBJ2-3; weak D call: TRBD2 (6 bases). Trimming took 3 bases from V and 6 from J, leaving 8 bases between them. The germline V gene encodes CDR1 SGHRS and CDR2 YFSETQ. The CDR3 contains 12 residues. The DNA for the CDR3 is TGCGCCAGCAGCTGGGGGAGGGATACGCAGTATTTT. Protein product: CASSWGRDTQYF.

In this sample, this clone turned up once. This CDR3 is CASSLAPGNNQPQHF. CDR3 nucleotide sequence: TGTGCCAGCAGCTTAGCGCCGGGAAACAATCAGCCCCAGCATTTT. This chain links TRBV11-1 with TRBJ1-5, with D hard to call. The CDR3 runs 15 residues. Germline V gives CDR1 SGHAT, CDR2 FQDESV (reference sequence). V gave up 0 bases and J gave up 3 bases, with 9 bases separating them.

The chain is built from TRBV19 and TRBJ1-3; tentative D call: TRBD1 (5 bases). V dropped 7 bases and J dropped 0 bases, with 16 bases sitting between them. The CDR3 sequence is 16 residues long. Per germline, CDR1 LNHDA and CDR2 SQIVND (reference sequence). CDR3 protein: CASIQGRPGSGNTIYF. CDR3 DNA sequence: TGTGCCAGTATTCAGGGCAGGCCCGGCTCTGGAAACACCATATATTTT.